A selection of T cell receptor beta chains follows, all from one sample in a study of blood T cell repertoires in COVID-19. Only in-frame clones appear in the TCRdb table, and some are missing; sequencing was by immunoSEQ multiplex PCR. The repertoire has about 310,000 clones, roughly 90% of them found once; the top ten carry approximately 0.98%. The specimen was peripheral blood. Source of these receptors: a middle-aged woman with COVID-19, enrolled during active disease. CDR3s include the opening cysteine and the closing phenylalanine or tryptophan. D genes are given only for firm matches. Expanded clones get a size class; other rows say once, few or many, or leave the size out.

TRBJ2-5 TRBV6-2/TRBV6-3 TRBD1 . CASSRQGIQETQYF TGTGCCAGCAGCAGACAGGGGATCCAAGAGACCCAGTACTTC
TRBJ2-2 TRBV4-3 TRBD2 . CASSQGLQAGSTGELFF TGCGCCAGCAGCCAAGGTCTGCAAGCGGGGTCGACCGGGGAGCTGTTTTTT
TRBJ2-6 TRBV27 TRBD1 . CASSPGQSYSGANVLTF TGTGCCAGCAGCCCGGGACAGTCCTACTCTGGGGCCAACGTCCTGACTTTC
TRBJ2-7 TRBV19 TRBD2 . CASPAGGFSYEQYF TGTGCCAGTCCAGCGGGAGGTTTCTCCTACGAGCAGTACTTC
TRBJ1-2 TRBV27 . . CASSLSSQGNYGYTF TGTGCCAGCAGTTTATCTAGTCAGGGGAACTATGGCTACACCTTC
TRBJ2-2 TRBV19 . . CASMANRDTGELFF TGTGCCAGTATGGCGAACAGAGACACCGGGGAGCTGTTTTTT
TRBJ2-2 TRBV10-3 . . CAISQTGELFF TGTGCCATCAGTCAGACCGGGGAGCTGTTTTTT
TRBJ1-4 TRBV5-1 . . CASSREDEKLFF TGCGCCAGCAGCCGAGAGGATGAAAAACTGTTTTTT
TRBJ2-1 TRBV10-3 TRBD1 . CAIRGTGDGRDEQFF TGTGCCATCAGAGGGACAGGGGATGGTCGCGATGAGCAGTTCTTC
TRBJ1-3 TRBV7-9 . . CASSLVPGSSGNTIYF TGTGCCAGCAGCTTAGTACCCGGTAGCTCTGGAAACACCATATATTTT
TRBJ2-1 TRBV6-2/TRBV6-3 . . CASSYLDQGYEQFF TGTGCCAGCAGTTATTTAGACCAGGGGTATGAGCAGTTCTTC
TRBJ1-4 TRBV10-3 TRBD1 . CAISESGQAEKLFF TGTGCCATCAGTGAGTCCGGACAGGCCGAAAAACTGTTTTTT
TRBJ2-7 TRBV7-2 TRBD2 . CASSFLGREGQEQYF TGTGCCAGCAGCTTCCTCGGGCGGGAGGGGCAGGAGCAGTACTTC
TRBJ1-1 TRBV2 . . CASTEIVNTEAFF TGTGCCAGCACGGAGATAGTGAACACTGAAGCTTTCTTT
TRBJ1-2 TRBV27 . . CASSLDGSPHQYNYGYTF TGTGCCAGCAGTTTAGACGGGTCACCGCATCAATATAACTATGGCTACACCTTC
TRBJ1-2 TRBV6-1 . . CASSDQGNYGYTF TGTGCCAGCAGTGATCAGGGAAACTATGGCTACACCTTC
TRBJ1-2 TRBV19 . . CASSIPGGGGNNYGYTF TGTGCCAGTAGTATCCCTGGCGGGGGCGGCAACAACTATGGCTACACCTTC
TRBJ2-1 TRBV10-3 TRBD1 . CAISVAGQGSYNEQFF TGTGCCATCAGTGTTGCCGGACAGGGGTCATACAATGAGCAGTTCTTC
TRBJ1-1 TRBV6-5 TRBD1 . CASSYRDPGQAEAFF TGTGCCAGCAGTTATCGGGACCCCGGACAGGCTGAAGCTTTCTTT
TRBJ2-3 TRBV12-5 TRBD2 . CASGPSGRANTQYF TGTGCTAGTGGCCCCAGCGGGAGGGCCAATACGCAGTATTTT
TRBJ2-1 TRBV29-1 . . CSVAGAQGQFF TGCAGCGTTGCAGGGGCACAGGGGCAGTTCTTC
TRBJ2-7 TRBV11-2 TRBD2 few CASSFGLAGGYEQYF TGTGCCAGCAGCTTCGGACTAGCGGGAGGCTACGAGCAGTACTTC
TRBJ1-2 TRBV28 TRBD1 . CASSLPDRFGIYGYTF TGTGCCAGCAGTTTACCGGACAGGTTTGGGATCTATGGCTACACCTTC
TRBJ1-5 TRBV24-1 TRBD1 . CATSDSGQLQPQHF TGTGCCACCAGTGATTCGGGACAGCTTCAGCCCCAGCATTTT
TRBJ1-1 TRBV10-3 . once CATRDKGAETEAFF TGTGCCACCCGGGACAAAGGGGCTGAGACTGAAGCTTTCTTT
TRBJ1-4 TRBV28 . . CASIRRGQKLFF TGTGCCAGCATTCGGCGGGGCCAAAAACTGTTTTTT
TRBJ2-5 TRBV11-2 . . CASSLGRASNYQETQYF TGTGCCAGCAGCTTAGGGAGGGCTAGCAATTACCAAGAGACCCAGTACTTC
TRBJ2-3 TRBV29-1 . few CSVDRGWTDTQYF TGCAGCGTTGACAGGGGTTGGACAGATACGCAGTATTTT
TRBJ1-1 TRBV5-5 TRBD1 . CASSILRDSEAFF TGTGCCAGCAGCATCCTCCGGGACAGTGAAGCTTTCTTT
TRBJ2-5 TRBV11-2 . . CASSLGGDWRETQYF TGTGCCAGCAGCTTAGGAGGAGACTGGAGAGAGACCCAGTACTTC
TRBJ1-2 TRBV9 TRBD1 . CASSVATGRQGPSYGYTF TGTGCCAGCAGCGTAGCTACGGGGAGACAGGGTCCCTCCTATGGCTACACCTTC
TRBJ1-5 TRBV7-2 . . CASSRNSFSNQPQHF TGTGCCAGCAGCCGTAATTCGTTTAGCAATCAGCCCCAGCATTTT
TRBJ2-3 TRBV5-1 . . CASSYSGVPDTQYF TGCGCCAGCAGCTATTCAGGGGTGCCAGATACGCAGTATTTT
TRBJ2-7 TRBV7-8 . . CASSLTGETYEQYF TGTGCCAGCAGCTTAACGGGGGAGACGTACGAGCAGTACTTC
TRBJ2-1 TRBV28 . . CASSFPPTYNEQFF TGTGCCAGCAGTTTCCCCCCCACCTACAATGAGCAGTTCTTC
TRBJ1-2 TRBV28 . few CASSPAHTGGAYGYTF TGTGCCAGCAGCCCAGCCCACACCGGGGGGGCCTATGGCTACACCTTC
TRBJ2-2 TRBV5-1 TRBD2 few CASSLTAGGTGELFF TGCGCCAGCAGCTTAACGGCGGGGGGTACCGGGGAGCTGTTTTTT
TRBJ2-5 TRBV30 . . CAWSMGGGLETQYF TGTGCCTGGAGTATGGGGGGAGGATTGGAGACCCAGTACTTC
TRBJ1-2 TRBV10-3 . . CAISESSVQPFGGYTF TGTGCCATCAGTGAGTCATCGGTACAGCCGTTTGGGGGCTACACCTTC
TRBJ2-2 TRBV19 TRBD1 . CASSITGADTGELFF TGTGCCAGTAGTATAACAGGGGCGGACACCGGGGAGCTGTTTTTT
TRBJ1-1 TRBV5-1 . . CASSFGGWSEAFF TGCGCCAGCAGCTTTGGGGGGTGGTCTGAAGCTTTCTTT
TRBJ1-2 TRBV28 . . CASSWGGPNYGYTF TGTGCCAGCAGTTGGGGGGGGCCTAACTATGGCTACACCTTC
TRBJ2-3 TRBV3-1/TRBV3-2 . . CASSLWTGGPESDTQYF TGTGCCAGCAGCCTCTGGACTGGGGGCCCTGAGTCAGATACGCAGTATTTT
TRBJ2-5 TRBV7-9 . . CASSSRGRQETQYF TGTGCCAGCAGCTCCCGAGGCAGACAAGAGACCCAGTACTTC
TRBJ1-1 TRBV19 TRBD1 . CASTNGQGTTEAFF TGTGCCAGTACCAACGGACAGGGGACCACTGAAGCTTTCTTT
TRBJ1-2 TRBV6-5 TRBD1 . CASSRDRVLPYGYTF TGTGCCAGCAGCCGAGACAGGGTTCTTCCCTATGGCTACACCTTC
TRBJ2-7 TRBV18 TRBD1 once CASANTGAANPYEQYF TGTGCCAGCGCTAACACAGGGGCCGCTAACCCCTACGAGCAGTACTTC
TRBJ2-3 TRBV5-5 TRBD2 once CASSSGLAGGRDTQYF TGTGCCAGCAGCTCAGGACTAGCGGGAGGAAGAGATACGCAGTATTTT
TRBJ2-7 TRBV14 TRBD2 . CASSPISGRVTYEQYF TGTGCCAGCAGCCCGATTAGCGGGAGGGTTACCTACGAGCAGTACTTC
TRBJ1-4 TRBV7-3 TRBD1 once CASSLNRGTNEKLFF TGTGCCAGCAGCTTAAACAGGGGGACTAATGAAAAACTGTTTTTT
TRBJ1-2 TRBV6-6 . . CASSQNHRAGYGYTF TGTGCCAGCAGCCAGAACCACAGGGCTGGCTATGGCTACACCTTC
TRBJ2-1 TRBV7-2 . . CASSALAGTHNEQFF TGTGCCAGCAGCGCATTGGCGGGAACACACAATGAGCAGTTCTTC
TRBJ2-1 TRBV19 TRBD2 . CASSIRRGTSGRSVLRNEQFF TGTGCCAGTAGTATTAGGCGAGGGACTAGCGGGAGGTCGGTCCTACGGAATGAGCAGTTCTTC
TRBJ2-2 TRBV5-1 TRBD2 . CASSLGLAVNTGELFF TGCGCCAGCAGTCTAGGACTAGCGGTGAACACCGGGGAGCTGTTTTTT
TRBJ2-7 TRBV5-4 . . CASSMTRSRGYEQYF TGTGCCAGCAGCATGACCCGGAGCAGGGGATACGAGCAGTACTTC